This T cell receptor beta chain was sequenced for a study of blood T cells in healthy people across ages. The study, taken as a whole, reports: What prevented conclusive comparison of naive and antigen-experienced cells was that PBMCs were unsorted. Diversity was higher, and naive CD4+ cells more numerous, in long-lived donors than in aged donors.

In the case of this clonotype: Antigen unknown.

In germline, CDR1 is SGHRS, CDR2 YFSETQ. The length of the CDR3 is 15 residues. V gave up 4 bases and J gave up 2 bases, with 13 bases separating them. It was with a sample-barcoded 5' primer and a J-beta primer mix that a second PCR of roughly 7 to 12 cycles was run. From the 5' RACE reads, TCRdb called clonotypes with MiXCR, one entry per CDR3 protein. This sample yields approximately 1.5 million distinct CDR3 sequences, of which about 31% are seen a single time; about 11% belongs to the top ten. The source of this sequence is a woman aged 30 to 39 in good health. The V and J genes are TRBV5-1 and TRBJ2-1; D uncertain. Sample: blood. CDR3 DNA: TGCGCCAGCAGCGATGACCCTGGCGCCTACAATGAGCAGTTCTTC. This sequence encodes CASSDDPGAYNEQFF.